A single TCR beta chain is shown here with its context. The data derive from a study of blood T cell repertoires in COVID-19. Produced via immunoSEQ multiplex PCR; TCRdb's table is partial and in-frame only. In the table there are 67,000 or so clones, more than 65% of which are singletons. Germline V CDR1 and CDR2: LNHDA, SQIVND (reference sequence). There are 13 residues in the CDR3. J gave up 6 bases and V 6 bases, and 1 base lay outside the gene matches. Sequencing was carried out using peripheral blood. The gene calls are TRBV19 and TRBJ1-5; 11 bases line up with TRBD1. This clonotype originated in a woman aged 70-85 years with acute or convalescent COVID-19. The CDR3 DNA sequence: TGTGCCAGTAGGGGACAGGGGGGTCAGCCCCAGCATTTT. Protein: CASRGQGGQPQHF.